The 14 T cell receptor beta chains below all came from one sample that was sequenced in a study of blood T cell repertoires in COVID-19. Measured with immunoSEQ multiplex PCR; TCRdb has only the in-frame clones, and not every one. The sample includes 310,000 or so clones, approximately 89% of them seen just once. The sample was PBMCs or T cells enriched from blood (not recorded which). The receptors shown here come from a woman in her thirties or forties who had recovered from COVID-19.

The chain uses TRBV24-1 and TRBJ2-1, with 7 bases matching TRBD2. The germline V gene encodes CDR1 KGHDR and CDR2 SFDVKD. This CDR3 spans 16 amino acids. Losses at the gene ends were 0 bases for V and 6 bases for J; bases not matched to a gene: 7. The DNA of the CDR3 is TGTGCCACCAGTGATTTGCCAGGGAGGGGAAGCAATGAGCAGTTCTTC. Residues: CATSDLPGRGSNEQFF.

This chain links TRBV7-6 with TRBJ2-3; 10 nucleotides align to TRBD2. This CDR3 is built from 16 residues. Germline V gene data show CDR1 as SGHVS and CDR2 as FNYEAQ. The V and J ends lost 2 bases and 0 bases, in that order; junction bases with no gene match: 2. CDR3 protein: CASSLRLAGSTDTQYF. Written as DNA, the CDR3 is TGTGCCAGCAGCTTACGACTAGCGGGCAGCACAGATACGCAGTATTTT.

The chain joins TRBV19 to TRBJ2-3; a weak D match, TRBD2 (5 bases). This CDR3 comprises 15 residues. The V and J ends lost 5 bases and 7 bases respectively, with 19 bases between them. Germline V lookup: CDR1 LNHDA, CDR2 SQIVND (reference sequence). CDR3 sequence (DNA): TGTGCCAGTAGTTCGGCGCCTAGCCCTGGTCATACGCAGTATTTT. Encoded protein: CASSSAPSPGHTQYF.

The chain is built from TRBV19 and TRBJ2-3; unclear D gene. Trimming took 5 bases from V and 2 from J, leaving 5 bases between them. CDR1 and CDR2 from the germline V gene are LNHDA and SQIVND (reference sequence). CDR3 length: 12 residues. CDR3 bases: TGTGCCAGTAGTCGGTTCACAGATACGCAGTATTTT. Residues: CASSRFTDTQYF. Variable domain in full (rest from reference TRBV19 and TRBJ2-3): DGGITQSPKYLFRKEGQNVTLSCEQNLNHDAMYWYRQDPGQGLRLIYYSQIVNDFQKGDIAEGYSVSREKKESFPLTVTSAQKNPTAFYLCASSRFTDTQYFGPGTRLTVL.

The V gene is TRBV6-5, the J gene TRBJ1-2; no reliable D call. The V end was cut by 4 bases, the J end by 8 bases, with 14 bases between. This CDR3 is 13 amino acids long. Germline V gene sequence: CDR1 MNHEY, CDR2 SVGAGI. The chain's CDR3 is CASSWRGFLGYTF. DNA of the CDR3: TGTGCCAGCAGTTGGCGGGGTTTTCTAGGCTACACCTTC.

The chain is built from TRBV7-9 and TRBJ2-1, with D possibly TRBD2 on 6 matching bases. Germline V CDR1 and CDR2: SEHNR, FQNEAQ (reference sequence). The V and J ends lost 6 bases and 6 bases respectively, with 21 bases between them. This CDR3 has 16 amino acids. The CDR3 region has the DNA TGTGCCAGCAGACCGGTGGCGGGACGCTGGGGCAATGAGCAGTTCTTC. Its protein product is CASRPVAGRWGNEQFF.

The chain carries TRBV19 and TRBJ1-4; TRBD1 is a possible D gene (5 bases). Germline CDR1 reads LNHDA; CDR2 reads SQIVND (reference sequence). The CDR3 totals 11 residues. V shed 6 bases and J shed 11 bases, with 10 bases lying between them. The CDR3 DNA reads as TGTGCCAGTAGATCGGGGGACAAACTGTTTTTT. This encodes CASRSGDKLFF.

J is TRBJ1-1 and V is TRBV3-1 (or the pseudogene TRBV3-2); 10 bases fit TRBD1. Germline V CDR1 and CDR2: LGHDT, YNNKEL (reference sequence). The CDR3 has 14 amino acids. V shed 3 bases and J 8 bases; nucleotides not matched to a gene: 6. The CDR3 spells CASSQGQGRGEAFF. CDR3 nucleotide sequence: TGTGCCAGCAGCCAGGGACAGGGGAGGGGCGAAGCTTTCTTT.

CDR3 DNA sequence: TGTGCCAGCACCACCGTAGGGGGCCGGGACGAGCAGTACTTC. Its protein is CASTTVGGRDEQYF. The chain carries TRBV2 and TRBJ2-7, with 7 positions matching TRBD1. The germline gives CDR1 SNHLY, CDR2 FYNNEI. Losses at the gene ends were 7 bases for V and 5 bases for J; bases not matched to a gene: 11. The CDR3 runs 14 residues.

The chain links TRBV29-1 to TRBJ2-1; 7 bases are a match to TRBD1. The CDR3 length is 16 residues. Losses at the gene ends were 4 bases for V and 3 bases for J; bases not matched to a gene: 12. Per the germline V gene, CDR1 is SQVTM and CDR2 is ANQGSEA. The CDR3 is CSVGPLKGAHYNEQFF. The DNA of the CDR3 is TGCAGCGTTGGCCCTTTAAAGGGGGCCCACTACAATGAGCAGTTCTTC.

The genes are TRBV11-3 and TRBJ2-7; TRBD1 agrees at 8 bases. Germline CDR1 reads SGHNT; CDR2 reads YENEEA. There are 15 residues in the CDR3. The V gene end was trimmed by 1 base and the J gene end by 3 bases; junction bases not matched to a gene: 5. The CDR3 spells CASSLVPGGFYEQYF. The DNA for the CDR3 is TGTGCCAGCAGCTTAGTCCCAGGGGGCTTCTACGAGCAGTACTTC.

J is TRBJ1-1 and V is TRBV27; no firm D call. The germline V and J ends were trimmed by 1 base and 3 bases, with 6 bases remaining between them. The CDR3 spans 13 residues. From germline, CDR1 is MNHEY and CDR2 SMNVEV (reference sequence). The CDR3 here is CASSLYADTEAFF. CDR3 sequence (DNA): TGTGCCAGCAGTTTATATGCGGACACTGAAGCTTTCTTT.

The rearrangement uses TRBV4-3 and TRBJ2-1, with 14 bases that match TRBD2. There are 19 residues in the CDR3. Trimming took 0 bases from V and 4 from J; bases not matched to a gene: 8. Germline V gene sequence: CDR1 LGHNA, CDR2 YSLEER. CDR3 sequence reads: CASSQDRGLAGARYNEQFF. In nucleotides, the CDR3 is TGCGCCAGCAGCCAAGATAGGGGACTAGCGGGAGCCAGGTACAATGAGCAGTTCTTC.

This sequence joins TRBV7-2 and TRBJ2-6, with 7 bases matching TRBD2. This CDR3 is built from 17 residues. The germline gives CDR1 SGHTA, CDR2 FQGNSA. The ends lost 5 bases at V and 2 bases at J; junction bases unmatched: 9. This chain's CDR3 is CASSQREIPTGANVLTF. CDR3 DNA sequence: TGTGCCAGCAGCCAGCGGGAAATTCCAACTGGGGCCAACGTCCTGACTTTC.